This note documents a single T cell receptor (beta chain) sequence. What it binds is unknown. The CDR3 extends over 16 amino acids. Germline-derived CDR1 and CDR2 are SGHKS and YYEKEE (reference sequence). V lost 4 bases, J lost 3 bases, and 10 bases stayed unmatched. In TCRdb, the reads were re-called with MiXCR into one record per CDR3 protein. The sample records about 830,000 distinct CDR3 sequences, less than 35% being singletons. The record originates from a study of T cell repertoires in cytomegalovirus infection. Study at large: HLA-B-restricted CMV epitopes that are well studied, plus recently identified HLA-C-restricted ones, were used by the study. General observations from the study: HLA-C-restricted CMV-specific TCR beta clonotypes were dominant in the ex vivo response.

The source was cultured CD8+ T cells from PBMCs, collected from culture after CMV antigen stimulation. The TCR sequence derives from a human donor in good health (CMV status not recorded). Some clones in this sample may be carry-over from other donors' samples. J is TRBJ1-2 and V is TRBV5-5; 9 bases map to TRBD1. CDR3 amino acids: CASSGGTGPWDYGYTF. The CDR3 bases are TGTGCCAGCAGCGGGGGGACAGGGCCGTGGGACTATGGCTACACCTTC.